The source of this T cell receptor beta chain is a study of B cell selection in AIRE deficiency. The V end was cut by 2 bases, the J end by 6 bases, with 19 bases between. Germline CDR1 and CDR2: SEHNR and FQNEAQ (reference sequence). CDR3 length: 16 amino acids. TCRdb's table, derived via immunoSEQ multiplex PCR, lists solely in-frame clones and lacks some. The table includes roughly 23,000 clones, 97% detected once. The sorted conventional CD4 T cells were gated as CD4+CD127+. The specimen sequenced was conventional CD4+ T cells sorted from PBMCs. This chain connects TRBV7-9 to TRBJ1-1; tentative D call: TRBD1 (5 bases). This receptor was taken from a human donor with AIRE deficiency. The CDR3 DNA sequence: TGTGCCAGCAGCTTACCTTTTCAGACCAGGGCCCCTGAAGCTTTCTTT. This encodes CASSLPFQTRAPEAFF.